This TCR beta chain derives from a study of cytomegalovirus exposure and HLA in healthy donors. This CDR3 is built from 14 residues. Germline CDR1 MNHNS, CDR2 SASEGT. V was trimmed by 10 bases and J by 0 bases, leaving 13 bases between them. Amplification used 60 Vbeta primers and 13 Jbeta primers. The method was immunoSEQ multiplex PCR; TCRdb's version includes in-frame clones alone and lacks a portion of them. The top ten clones hold approximately 8.2% of a sample with approximately 140,000 clones, roughly four fifths of them seen once. Sequencing used PBMCs. This chain uses TRBV6-1 with TRBJ2-1; D is possibly TRBD1 (5 bases). This receptor was identified in a woman aged 45-59 years in good health and CMV-seropositive. CDR3 coding DNA: TGTGCCACCCCAGGGCCTAGCTCCTACAATGAGCAGTTCTTC. This encodes CATPGPSSYNEQFF.